The rows below give T cell receptor beta chains drawn from one sample of a study of blood T cell repertoires in COVID-19. TCRdb's copy holds only in-frame clones and misses some; the assay was immunoSEQ multiplex PCR. The data hold roughly 230,000 clones, with approximately 85% observed a single time. The sample comprised peripheral blood. The receptors here all came from a man aged 50 to 60 with COVID-19, enrolled during active disease. CDR3s include the opening cysteine and the closing phenylalanine or tryptophan.

V: TRBV19
J: TRBJ1-4
CDR3: CASSIGQYEKLFF

V: TRBV6-5
J: TRBJ1-5
CDR3: CASSYREGQPQHF

V: TRBV6-5
J: TRBJ1-6
CDR3: CASSYTPDTESPLHF

V: TRBV24-1
J: TRBJ2-6
CDR3: CATSDTTGANVLTF

V: TRBV2
J: TRBJ2-1
CDR3: CASSTRGNEQFF

V: TRBV7-9
J: TRBJ1-6
CDR3: CASSLGQGSDSPLHF

V: TRBV9
J: TRBJ2-1
CDR3: CASSVDGGLRSYNEQFF

V: TRBV28
J: TRBJ1-2
CDR3: CASSFSINYGYTF

V: TRBV9
J: TRBJ2-5
CDR3: CASSVDGGGIGTQYF

V: TRBV9
J: TRBJ2-1
CDR3: CASSVRGGTSYNEQFF

V: TRBV6-2/TRBV6-3
J: TRBJ2-3
CDR3: CASSSSAGGVTDTQYF

V: TRBV18
J: TRBJ1-3
CDR3: CASSPRSSYTGNTIYF

V: TRBV6-5
J: TRBJ2-3
CDR3: CASSFVGGQVDTQYF

V: TRBV7-9
J: TRBJ1-2
CDR3: CASSLSENYGYTF

V: TRBV4-1
J: TRBJ2-3
CDR3: CASSQDSGQATDTQYF

V: TRBV2
J: TRBJ1-2
CDR3: CASSGRARGYTF

V: TRBV7-3
J: TRBJ2-7
CDR3: CASSLLGLVPYEQYF

V: TRBV7-2
J: TRBJ2-7
CDR3: CASSIQGKSDEQYF

V: TRBV19
J: TRBJ1-1
CDR3: CASSTLPPVMNTEAFF

V: TRBV7-9
J: TRBJ2-3
CDR3: CASSDSGSVNTQYF

V: TRBV18
J: TRBJ1-1
CDR3: CASLGARNTEAFF

V: TRBV5-1
J: TRBJ2-3
CDR3: CASSKDSGADTQYF

V: TRBV11-2
J: TRBJ1-2
CDR3: CASRPRETYGYTF

V: TRBV15
J: TRBJ1-2
CDR3: CATSRGPGLNYGYTF

V: TRBV20-1
J: TRBJ2-7
CDR3: CSASNPDSYEQYF

V: TRBV11-3
J: TRBJ2-1
CDR3: CASSLVAVSEQFF

V: TRBV2
J: TRBJ2-3
CDR3: CASSVLRGTQYF

V: TRBV4-1
J: TRBJ2-5
CDR3: CASSPGTSGVTGETQYF

V: TRBV13
J: TRBJ2-5
CDR3: CASSLGGTGRETQYF

V: TRBV3-1/TRBV3-2
J: TRBJ1-5
CDR3: CASSDTGFNQPQHF

V: TRBV9
J: TRBJ2-2
CDR3: CASSVGRGSASGELFF

V: TRBV6-6
J: TRBJ1-5
CDR3: CASSPGTGDNQPQHF

V: TRBV3-1/TRBV3-2
J: TRBJ2-1
CDR3: CASSQDAGLAVYNEQFF

V: TRBV28
J: TRBJ2-3
CDR3: CASRSGGVWDTQYF

V: TRBV9
J: TRBJ2-3
CDR3: CASSVAPGDTDTQYF

V: TRBV29-1
J: TRBJ1-2
CDR3: CSTFYREGYGYTF

V: TRBV4-1
J: TRBJ2-5
CDR3: CASSRQPGETQYF

V: TRBV5-5
J: TRBJ2-1
CDR3: CASSLTPRGSYNEQFF

V: TRBV28
J: TRBJ1-5
CDR3: CASSSGGPNQPQHF

V: TRBV27
J: TRBJ2-5
CDR3: CASSTQRGRETQYF

V: TRBV11-2
J: TRBJ2-5
CDR3: CASSSLASGTGPQYF

V: TRBV4-3
J: TRBJ1-6
CDR3: CASSQADSGSILHF

V: TRBV6-2/TRBV6-3
J: TRBJ2-7
CDR3: CASSYPGSYEQYF

V: TRBV15
J: TRBJ2-5
CDR3: CATSGDLRETQYF